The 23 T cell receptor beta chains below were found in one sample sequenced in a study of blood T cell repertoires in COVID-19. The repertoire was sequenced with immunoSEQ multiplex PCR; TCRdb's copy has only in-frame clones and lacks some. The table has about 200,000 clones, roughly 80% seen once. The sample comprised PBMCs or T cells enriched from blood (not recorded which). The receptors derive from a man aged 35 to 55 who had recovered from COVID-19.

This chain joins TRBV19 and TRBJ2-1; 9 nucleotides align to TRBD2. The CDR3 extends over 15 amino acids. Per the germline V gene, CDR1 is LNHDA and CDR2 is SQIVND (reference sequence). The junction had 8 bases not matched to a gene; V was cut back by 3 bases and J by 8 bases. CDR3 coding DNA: TGTGCCAGTAGTATTGTCAGTAGCGGGAGCTATGAGCAGTTCTTC. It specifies CASSIVSSGSYEQFF.

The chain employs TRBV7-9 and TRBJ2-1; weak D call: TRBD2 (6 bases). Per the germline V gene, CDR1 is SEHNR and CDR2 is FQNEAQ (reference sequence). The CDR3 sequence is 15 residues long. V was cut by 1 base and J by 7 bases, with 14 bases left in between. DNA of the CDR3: TGTGCCAGCAGCTTAGGTTCCGGGACTTCTAATGAGCAGTTCTTC. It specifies CASSLGSGTSNEQFF.

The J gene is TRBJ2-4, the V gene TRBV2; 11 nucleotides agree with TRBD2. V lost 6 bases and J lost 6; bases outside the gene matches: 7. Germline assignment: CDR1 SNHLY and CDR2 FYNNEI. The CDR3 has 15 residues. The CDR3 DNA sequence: TGTGCCAGCAGCGAATCTAGCGGGAGGAGAAACATTCAGTACTTC. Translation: CASSESSGRRNIQYF.

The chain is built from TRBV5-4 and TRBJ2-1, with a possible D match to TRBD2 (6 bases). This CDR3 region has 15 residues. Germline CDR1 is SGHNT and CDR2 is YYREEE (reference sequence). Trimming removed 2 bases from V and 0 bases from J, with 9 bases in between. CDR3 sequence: CASSFGSHSYNEQFF. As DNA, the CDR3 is TGTGCCAGCAGCTTCGGGAGCCACTCCTACAATGAGCAGTTCTTC.

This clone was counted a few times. CDR3 sequence (DNA): TGCGCCAGCAGCTTGGTTCCCGGGGGGACAAGCAATCAGCCCCAGCATTTT. Encoded protein: CASSLVPGGTSNQPQHF. V and J are TRBV5-1 and TRBJ1-5; a weak D match, TRBD1 (6 bases). In germline, CDR1 is SGHRS, CDR2 YFSETQ. The V and J ends lost 0 bases and 1 base respectively, with 14 bases between them. CDR3 length equals 17 residues.

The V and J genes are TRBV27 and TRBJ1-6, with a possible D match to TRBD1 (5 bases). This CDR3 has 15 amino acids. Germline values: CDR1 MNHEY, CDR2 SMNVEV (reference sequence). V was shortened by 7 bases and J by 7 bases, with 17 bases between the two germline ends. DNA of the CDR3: TGTGCCAGCACCCTGACAGTGGCCGTAAATTCACCCCTCCACTTT. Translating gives CASTLTVAVNSPLHF.

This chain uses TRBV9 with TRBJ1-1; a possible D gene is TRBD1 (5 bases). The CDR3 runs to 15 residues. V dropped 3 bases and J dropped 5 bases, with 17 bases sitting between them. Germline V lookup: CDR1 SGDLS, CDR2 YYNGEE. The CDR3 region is CASSARDGGGTEAFF. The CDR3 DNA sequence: TGTGCCAGCAGCGCCCGAGACGGGGGAGGAACTGAAGCTTTCTTT.

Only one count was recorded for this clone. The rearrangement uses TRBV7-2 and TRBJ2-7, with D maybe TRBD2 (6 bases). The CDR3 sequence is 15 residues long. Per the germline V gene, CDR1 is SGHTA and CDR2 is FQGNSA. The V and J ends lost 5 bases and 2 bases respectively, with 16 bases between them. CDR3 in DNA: TGTGCCAGCAGCCCAGTGGGGGGAACTACCTACGAGCAGTACTTC. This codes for CASSPVGGTTYEQYF.

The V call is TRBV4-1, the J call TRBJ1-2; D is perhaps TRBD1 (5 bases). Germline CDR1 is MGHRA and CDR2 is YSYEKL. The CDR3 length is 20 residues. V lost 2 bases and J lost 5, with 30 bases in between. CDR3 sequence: CASSQNLNPRWGGSSYGYTF. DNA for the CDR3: TGCGCCAGCAGCCAAAACCTCAACCCTCGCTGGGGGGGGTCTAGTTATGGCTACACCTTC.

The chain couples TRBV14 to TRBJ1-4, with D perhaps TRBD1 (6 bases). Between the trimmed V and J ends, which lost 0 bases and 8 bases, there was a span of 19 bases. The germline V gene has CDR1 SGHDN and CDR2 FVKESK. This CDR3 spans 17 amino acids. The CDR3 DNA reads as TGTGCCAGCAGCCAAGATGATCCCACAGGGATCGGGGAAAAACTGTTTTTT. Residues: CASSQDDPTGIGEKLFF.

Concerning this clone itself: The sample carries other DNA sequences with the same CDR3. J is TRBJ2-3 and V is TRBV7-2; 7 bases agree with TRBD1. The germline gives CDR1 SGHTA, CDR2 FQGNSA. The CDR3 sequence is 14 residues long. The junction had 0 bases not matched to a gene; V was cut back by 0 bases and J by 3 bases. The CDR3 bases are TGTGCCAGCAGCTTAGCCAGGGGGACAGATACGCAGTATTTT. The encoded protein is CASSLARGTDTQYF.

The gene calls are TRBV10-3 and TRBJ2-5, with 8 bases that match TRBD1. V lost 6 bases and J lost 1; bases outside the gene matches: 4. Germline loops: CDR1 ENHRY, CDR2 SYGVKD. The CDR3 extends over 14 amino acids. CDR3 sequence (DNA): TGTGCCATCAGAATGGGACAGGTCCAAGAGACCCAGTACTTC. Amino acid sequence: CAIRMGQVQETQYF.

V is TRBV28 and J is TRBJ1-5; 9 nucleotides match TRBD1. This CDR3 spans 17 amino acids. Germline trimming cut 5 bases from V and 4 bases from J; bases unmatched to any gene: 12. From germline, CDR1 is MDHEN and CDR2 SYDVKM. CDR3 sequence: CASSGLRDRVWNQPQHF. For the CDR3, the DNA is TGTGCCAGCAGTGGCCTCCGGGACAGGGTTTGGAATCAGCCCCAGCATTTT.

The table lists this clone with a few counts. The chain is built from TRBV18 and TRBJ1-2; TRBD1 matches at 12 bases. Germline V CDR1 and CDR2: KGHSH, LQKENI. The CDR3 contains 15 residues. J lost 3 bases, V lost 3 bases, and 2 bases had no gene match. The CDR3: CASSPGTGGDYGYTF. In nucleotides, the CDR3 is TGTGCCAGCTCACCCGGGACAGGGGGCGACTATGGCTACACCTTC.

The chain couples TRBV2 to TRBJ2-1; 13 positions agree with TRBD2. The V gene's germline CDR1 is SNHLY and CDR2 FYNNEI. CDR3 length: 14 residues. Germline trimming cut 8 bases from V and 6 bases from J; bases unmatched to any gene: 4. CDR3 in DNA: TGTGCCAGCCAGGGACTAGCGGGGAGCAATGAGCAGTTCTTC. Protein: CASQGLAGSNEQFF.

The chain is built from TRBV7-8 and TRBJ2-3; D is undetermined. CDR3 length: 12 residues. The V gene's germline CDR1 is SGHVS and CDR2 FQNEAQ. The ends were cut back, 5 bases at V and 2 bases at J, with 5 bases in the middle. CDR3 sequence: CASSPYTDTQYF. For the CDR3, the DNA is TGTGCCAGCAGCCCGTACACAGATACGCAGTATTTT.

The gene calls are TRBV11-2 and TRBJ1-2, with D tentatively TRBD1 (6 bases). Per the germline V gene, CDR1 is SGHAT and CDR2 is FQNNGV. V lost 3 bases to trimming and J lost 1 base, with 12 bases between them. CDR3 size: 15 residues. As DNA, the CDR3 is TGTGCCAGCAGCTTTTCGGGACACTTTAACTATGGCTACACCTTC. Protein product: CASSFSGHFNYGYTF.

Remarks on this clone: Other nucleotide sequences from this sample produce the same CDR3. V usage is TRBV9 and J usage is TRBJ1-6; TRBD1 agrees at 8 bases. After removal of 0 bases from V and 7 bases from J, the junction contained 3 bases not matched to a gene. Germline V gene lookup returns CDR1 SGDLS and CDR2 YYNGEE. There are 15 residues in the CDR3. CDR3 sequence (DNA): TGTGCCAGCAGCGTAGTCGGGACAGGCAATTCACCCCTCCACTTT. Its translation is CASSVVGTGNSPLHF.

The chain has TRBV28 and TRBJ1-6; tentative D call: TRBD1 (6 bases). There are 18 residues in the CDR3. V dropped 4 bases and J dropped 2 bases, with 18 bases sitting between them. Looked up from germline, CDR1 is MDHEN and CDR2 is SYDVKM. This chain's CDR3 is CASSSPFLRDTYNSPLHF. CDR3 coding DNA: TGTGCCAGCAGTTCACCTTTCCTCCGGGACACCTATAATTCACCCCTCCACTTT.

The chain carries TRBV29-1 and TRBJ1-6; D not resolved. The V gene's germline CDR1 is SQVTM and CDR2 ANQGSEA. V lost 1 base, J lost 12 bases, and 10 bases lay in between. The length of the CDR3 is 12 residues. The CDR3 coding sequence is TGCAGCGTTGAAGTCGGTGGAGGACCCCTCCACTTT. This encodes CSVEVGGGPLHF.

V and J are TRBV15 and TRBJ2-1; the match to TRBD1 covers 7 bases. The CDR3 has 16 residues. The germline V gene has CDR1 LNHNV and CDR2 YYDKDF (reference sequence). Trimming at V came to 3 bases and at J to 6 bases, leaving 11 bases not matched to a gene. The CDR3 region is CATSRGVGTALNEQFF. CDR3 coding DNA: TGTGCCACCAGCAGGGGGGTTGGGACAGCGCTCAATGAGCAGTTCTTC.

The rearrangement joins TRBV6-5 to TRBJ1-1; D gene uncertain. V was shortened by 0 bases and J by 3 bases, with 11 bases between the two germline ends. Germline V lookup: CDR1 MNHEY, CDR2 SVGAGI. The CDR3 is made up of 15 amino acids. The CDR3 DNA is TGTGCCAGCAGTTACTCGGCCTCAACCCACACTGAAGCTTTCTTT. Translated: CASSYSASTHTEAFF.

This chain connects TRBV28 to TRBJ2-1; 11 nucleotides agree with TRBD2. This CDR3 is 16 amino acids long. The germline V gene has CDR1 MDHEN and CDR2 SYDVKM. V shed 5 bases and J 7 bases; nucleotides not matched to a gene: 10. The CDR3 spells CASSTVAGGQKNEQFF. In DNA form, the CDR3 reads TGTGCCAGCAGTACAGTAGCGGGAGGGCAAAAGAATGAGCAGTTCTTC.